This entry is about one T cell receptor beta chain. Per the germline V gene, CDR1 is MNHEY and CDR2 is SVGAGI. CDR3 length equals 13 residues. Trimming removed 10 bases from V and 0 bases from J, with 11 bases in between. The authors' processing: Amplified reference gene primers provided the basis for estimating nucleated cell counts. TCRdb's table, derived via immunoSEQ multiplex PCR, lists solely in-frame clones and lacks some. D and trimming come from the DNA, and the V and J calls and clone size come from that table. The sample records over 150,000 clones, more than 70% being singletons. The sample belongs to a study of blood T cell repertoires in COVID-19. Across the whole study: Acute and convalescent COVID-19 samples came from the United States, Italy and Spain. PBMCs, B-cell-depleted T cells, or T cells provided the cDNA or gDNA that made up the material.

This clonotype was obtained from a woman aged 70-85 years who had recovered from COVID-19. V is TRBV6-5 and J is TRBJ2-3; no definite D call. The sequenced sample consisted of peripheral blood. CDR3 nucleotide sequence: TGTGCCACACGCGGTACTAGCACAGATACGCAGTATTTT. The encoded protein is CATRGTSTDTQYF.